This TCR beta chain was found in a study of vaccination effects on CD4 cells after COVID-19. Regarding the study as a whole: Long after vaccination, the clones induced by infection and by vaccine shrank markedly in size. No early post-infection timepoints were available in the study, which also included few convalescent patients.

About this clone: What it binds is not known.

ViraFEST used viral peptide pools to expand antigen-specific CD4+ T cells before sequencing. Following an approximately ten-day culture, CD4+ T cells were purified. It was two doses of either the BNT162b2 or mRNA-1273 vaccine that participants received. Neither prior SARS-CoV-2 infection nor positive nucleocapsid antibodies were present in the vaccine recipients. This CDR3 has 12 amino acids. CDR1 and CDR2 from the germline V gene are MNHEY and SMNVEV (reference sequence). Trimming at V came to 5 bases and at J to 10 bases, leaving 7 bases not matched to a gene. TCRdb keeps only in-frame clones here, not all; method: immunoSEQ multiplex PCR. This sample has under 35,000 clones, with approximately 60% found just once.

This clonotype was sampled from a human donor who received a COVID-19 vaccine. The sequencing used CD4+ T cells from PBMCs cultured with SARS-CoV-2 spike peptides, collected after COVID-19 vaccination. This rearrangement joins TRBV27 to TRBJ1-1, with TRBD1 matching over 7 bases. CDR3 coding DNA: TGTGCCAGCAGTCAAGGGGGCGAGGGAGCTTTCTTT. Translated: CASSQGGEGAFF.